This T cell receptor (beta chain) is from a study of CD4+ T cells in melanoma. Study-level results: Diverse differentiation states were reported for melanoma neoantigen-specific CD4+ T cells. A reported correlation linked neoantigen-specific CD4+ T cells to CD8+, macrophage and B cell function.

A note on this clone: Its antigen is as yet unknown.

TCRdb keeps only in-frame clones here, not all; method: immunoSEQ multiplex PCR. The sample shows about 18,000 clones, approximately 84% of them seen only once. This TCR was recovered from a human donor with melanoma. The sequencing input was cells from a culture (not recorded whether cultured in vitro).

As DNA, the CDR3 is TGTGCCACGAAGACCTTGAACACTGAAGCTTTCTTT. Its translation is CATKTLNTEAFF. The chain carries TRBV10-3 and TRBJ1-1; D gene ambiguous. The germline V gene has CDR1 ENHRY and CDR2 SYGVKD. The CDR3 length is 12 residues. V dropped 10 bases and J dropped 0 bases, with 9 bases sitting between them.